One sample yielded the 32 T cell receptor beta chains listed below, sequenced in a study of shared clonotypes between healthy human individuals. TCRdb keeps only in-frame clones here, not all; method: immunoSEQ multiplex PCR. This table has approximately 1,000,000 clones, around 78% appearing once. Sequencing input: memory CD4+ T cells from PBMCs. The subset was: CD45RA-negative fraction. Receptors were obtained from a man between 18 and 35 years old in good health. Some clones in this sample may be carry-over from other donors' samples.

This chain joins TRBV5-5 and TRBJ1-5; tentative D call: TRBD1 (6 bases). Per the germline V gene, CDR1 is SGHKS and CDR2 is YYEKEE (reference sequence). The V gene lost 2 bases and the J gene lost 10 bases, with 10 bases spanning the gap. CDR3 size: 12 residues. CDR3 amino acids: CASSFEGGPQHF. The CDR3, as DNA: TGTGCCAGCAGCTTCGAGGGGGGACCCCAGCATTTT.

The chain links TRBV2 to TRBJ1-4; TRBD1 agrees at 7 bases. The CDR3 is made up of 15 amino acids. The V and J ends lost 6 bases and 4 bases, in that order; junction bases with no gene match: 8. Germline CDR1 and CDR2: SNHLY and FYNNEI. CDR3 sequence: CASRANRGDNEKLFF. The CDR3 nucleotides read TGTGCCAGCAGGGCGAACAGGGGAGATAATGAAAAACTGTTTTTT. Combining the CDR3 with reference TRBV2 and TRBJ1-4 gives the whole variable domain EPEVTQTPSHQVTQMGQEVILRCVPISNHLYFYWYRQILGQKVEFLVSFYNNEISEKSEIFDDQFSVERPDGSNFTLKIRSTKLEDSAMYFCASRANRGDNEKLFFGSGTQLSVL.

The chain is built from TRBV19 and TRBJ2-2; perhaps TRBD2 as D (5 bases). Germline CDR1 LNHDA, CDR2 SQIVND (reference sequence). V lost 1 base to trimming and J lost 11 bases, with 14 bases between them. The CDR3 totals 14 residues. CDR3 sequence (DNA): TGTGCCAGTAGTATAGCGGACGGGATTCGAGAGCTGTTTTTT. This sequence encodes CASSIADGIRELFF.

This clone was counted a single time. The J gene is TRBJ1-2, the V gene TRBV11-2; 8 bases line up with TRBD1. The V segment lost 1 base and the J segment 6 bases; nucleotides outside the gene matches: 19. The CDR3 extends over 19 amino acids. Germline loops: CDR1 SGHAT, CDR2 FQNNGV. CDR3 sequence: CASSLVAGGLIPTDDGYTF. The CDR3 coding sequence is TGTGCCAGCAGCTTAGTAGCAGGGGGCTTAATACCTACTGATGATGGCTACACCTTC.

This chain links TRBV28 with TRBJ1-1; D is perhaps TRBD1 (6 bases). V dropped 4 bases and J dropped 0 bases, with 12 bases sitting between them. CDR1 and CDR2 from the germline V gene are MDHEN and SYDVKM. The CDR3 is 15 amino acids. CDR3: CASSSRGLMNTEAFF. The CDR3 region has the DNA TGTGCCAGCAGTTCCAGGGGACTGATGAACACTGAAGCTTTCTTT. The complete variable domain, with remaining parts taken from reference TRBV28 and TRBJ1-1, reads DVKVTQSSRYLVKRTGEKVFLECVQDMDHENMFWYRQDPGLGLRLIYFSYDVKMKEKGDIPEGYSVSREKKERFSLILESASTNQTSMYLCASSSRGLMNTEAFFGQGTRLTVV.

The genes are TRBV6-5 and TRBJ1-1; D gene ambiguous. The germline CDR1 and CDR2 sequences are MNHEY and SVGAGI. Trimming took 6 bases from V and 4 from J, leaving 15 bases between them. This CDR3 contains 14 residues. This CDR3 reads CASRSRTGSTEAFF. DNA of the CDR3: TGTGCCAGCAGATCCCGGACCGGGAGCACTGAAGCTTTCTTT.

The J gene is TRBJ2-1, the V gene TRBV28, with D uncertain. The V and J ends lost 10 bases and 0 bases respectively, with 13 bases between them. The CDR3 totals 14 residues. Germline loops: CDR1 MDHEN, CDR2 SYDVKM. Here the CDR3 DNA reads TGTGCCATACTAAGGTCGGTCTCCTACAATGAGCAGTTCTTC. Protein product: CAILRSVSYNEQFF.

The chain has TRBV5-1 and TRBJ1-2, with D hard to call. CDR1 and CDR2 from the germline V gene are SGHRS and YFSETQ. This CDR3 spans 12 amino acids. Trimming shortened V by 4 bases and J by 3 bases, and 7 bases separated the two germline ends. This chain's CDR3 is CASSRRDYGYTF. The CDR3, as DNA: TGCGCCAGCAGCCGGCGGGACTATGGCTACACCTTC.

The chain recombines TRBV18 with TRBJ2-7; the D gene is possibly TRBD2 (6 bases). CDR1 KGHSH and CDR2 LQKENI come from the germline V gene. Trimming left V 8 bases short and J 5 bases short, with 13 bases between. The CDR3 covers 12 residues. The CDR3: CASATRRDEQYF. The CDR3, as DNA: TGTGCCAGCGCAACGAGGAGGGACGAGCAGTACTTC.

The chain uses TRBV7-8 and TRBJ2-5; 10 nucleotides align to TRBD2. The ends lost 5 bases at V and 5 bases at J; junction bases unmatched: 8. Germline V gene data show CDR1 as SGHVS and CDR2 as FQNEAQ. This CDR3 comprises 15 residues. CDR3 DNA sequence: TGTGCCAGCAGCGCTAGCGGGAGAAGGGTGGAGACCCAGTACTTC. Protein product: CASSASGRRVETQYF. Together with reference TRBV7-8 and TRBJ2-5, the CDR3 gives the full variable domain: GAGVSQSPRYKVAKRGQDVALRCDPISGHVSLFWYQQALGQGPEFLTYFQNEAQLDKSGLPSDRFFAERPEGSVSTLKIQRTQQEDSAVYLCASSASGRRVETQYFGPGTRLLVL.

Here the CDR3 DNA reads TGTGCCAGCAGCTTAATGGGTCTGAACACTGAAGCTTTCTTT. Protein: CASSLMGLNTEAFF. The V and J genes are TRBV7-2 and TRBJ1-1; D remains ambiguous. The CDR3 loop spans 14 amino acids. With 2 bases removed from V and 0 bases from J, the gap between germline ends came to 7 bases. Germline lookup yields CDR1 SGHTA and CDR2 FQGNSA.

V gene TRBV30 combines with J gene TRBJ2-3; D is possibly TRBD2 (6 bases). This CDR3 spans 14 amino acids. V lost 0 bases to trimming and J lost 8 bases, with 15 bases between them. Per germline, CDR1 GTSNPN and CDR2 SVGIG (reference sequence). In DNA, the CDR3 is TGTGCCTGGAGTGTAAATAATGTCGGGGGTACGCAGTATTTT. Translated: CAWSVNNVGGTQYF.

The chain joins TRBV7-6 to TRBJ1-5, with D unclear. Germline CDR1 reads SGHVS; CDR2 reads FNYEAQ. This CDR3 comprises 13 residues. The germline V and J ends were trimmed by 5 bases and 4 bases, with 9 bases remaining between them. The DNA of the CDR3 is TGTGCCAGCAGCCCCAACTTTAATCAGCCCCAGCATTTT. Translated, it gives CASSPNFNQPQHF.

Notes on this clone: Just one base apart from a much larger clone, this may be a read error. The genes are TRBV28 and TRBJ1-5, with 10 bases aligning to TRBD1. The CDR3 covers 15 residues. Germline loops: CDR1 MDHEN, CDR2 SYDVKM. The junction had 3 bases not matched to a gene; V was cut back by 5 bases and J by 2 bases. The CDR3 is CASSPGTGGNQPQHF. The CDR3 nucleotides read TGTGCCAGCAGTCCCGGGACAGGGGGCAATCAGCCCCAGCATTTT.

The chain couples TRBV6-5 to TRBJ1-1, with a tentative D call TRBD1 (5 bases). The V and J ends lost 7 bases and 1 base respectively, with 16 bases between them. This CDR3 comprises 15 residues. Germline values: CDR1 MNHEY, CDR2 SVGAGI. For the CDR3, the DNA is TGTGCCAGCACTCTTGGGGGAGCGACGAACACTGAAGCTTTCTTT. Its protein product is CASTLGGATNTEAFF.

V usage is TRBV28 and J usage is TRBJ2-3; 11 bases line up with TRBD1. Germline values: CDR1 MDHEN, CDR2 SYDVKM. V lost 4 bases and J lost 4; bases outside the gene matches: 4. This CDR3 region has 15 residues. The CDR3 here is CASSSRTGGADTQYF. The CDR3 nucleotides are TGTGCCAGCAGTTCTAGGACAGGGGGCGCAGATACGCAGTATTTT.

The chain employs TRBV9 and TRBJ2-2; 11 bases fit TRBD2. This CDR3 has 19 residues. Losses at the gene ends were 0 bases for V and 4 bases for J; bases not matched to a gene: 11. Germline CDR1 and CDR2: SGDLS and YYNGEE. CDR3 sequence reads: CASSVGIAGGPRVTGELFF. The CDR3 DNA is TGTGCCAGCAGCGTAGGAATAGCGGGAGGGCCACGCGTCACCGGGGAGCTGTTTTTT.

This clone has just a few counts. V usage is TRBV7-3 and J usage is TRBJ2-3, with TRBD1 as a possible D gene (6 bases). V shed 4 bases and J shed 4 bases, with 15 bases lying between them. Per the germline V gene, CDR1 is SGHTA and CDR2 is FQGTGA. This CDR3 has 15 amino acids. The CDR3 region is CASSSTRDISDTQYF. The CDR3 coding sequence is TGTGCCAGCAGCTCCACCCGGGACATCTCAGATACGCAGTATTTT.

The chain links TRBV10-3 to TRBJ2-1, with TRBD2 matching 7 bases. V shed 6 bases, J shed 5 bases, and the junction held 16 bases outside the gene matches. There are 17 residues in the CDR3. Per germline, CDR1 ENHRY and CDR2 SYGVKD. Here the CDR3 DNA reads TGTGCCATCAGGTCACAATCCGTCGGGAGGCCCAACAATGAGCAGTTCTTC. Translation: CAIRSQSVGRPNNEQFF.

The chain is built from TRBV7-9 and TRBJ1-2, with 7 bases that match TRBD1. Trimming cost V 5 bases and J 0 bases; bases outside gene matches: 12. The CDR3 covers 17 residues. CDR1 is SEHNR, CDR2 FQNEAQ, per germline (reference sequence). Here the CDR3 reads CASSPQWDSWANYGYTF. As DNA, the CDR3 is TGTGCCAGCAGCCCCCAGTGGGACAGTTGGGCTAACTATGGCTACACCTTC. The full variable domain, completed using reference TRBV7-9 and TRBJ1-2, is DTGVSQNPRHKITKRGQNVTFRCDPISEHNRLYWYRQTLGQGPEFLTYFQNEAQLEKSRLLSDRFSAERPKGSFSTLEIQRTEQGDSAMYLCASSPQWDSWANYGYTFGSGTRLTVV.

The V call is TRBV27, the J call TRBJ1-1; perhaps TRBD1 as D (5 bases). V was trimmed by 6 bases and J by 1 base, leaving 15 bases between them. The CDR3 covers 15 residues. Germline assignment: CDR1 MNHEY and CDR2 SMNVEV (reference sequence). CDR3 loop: CASSPPGWGNTEAFF. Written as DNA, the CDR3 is TGTGCCAGCAGCCCCCCAGGGTGGGGGAACACTGAAGCTTTCTTT.

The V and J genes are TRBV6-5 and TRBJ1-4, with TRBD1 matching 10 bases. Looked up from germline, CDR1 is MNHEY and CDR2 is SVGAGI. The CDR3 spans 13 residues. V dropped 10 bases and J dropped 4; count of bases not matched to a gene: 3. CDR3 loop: CATGTGVNEKLFF. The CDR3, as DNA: TGTGCCACAGGGACAGGGGTTAATGAAAAACTGTTTTTT.

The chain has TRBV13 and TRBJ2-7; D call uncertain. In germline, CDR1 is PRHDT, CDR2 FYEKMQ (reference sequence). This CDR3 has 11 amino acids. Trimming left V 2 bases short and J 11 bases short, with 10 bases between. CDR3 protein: CASSLQSLKYF. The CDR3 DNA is TGTGCCAGCAGCTTACAGAGTTTAAAGTACTTC.

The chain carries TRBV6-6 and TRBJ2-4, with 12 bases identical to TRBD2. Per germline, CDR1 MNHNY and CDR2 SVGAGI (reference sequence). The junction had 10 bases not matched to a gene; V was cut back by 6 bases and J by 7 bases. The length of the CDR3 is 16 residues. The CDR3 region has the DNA TGTGCCAGCAGCCACCGGACTAGCGGGGCTTTGAACATTCAGTACTTC. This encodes CASSHRTSGALNIQYF.

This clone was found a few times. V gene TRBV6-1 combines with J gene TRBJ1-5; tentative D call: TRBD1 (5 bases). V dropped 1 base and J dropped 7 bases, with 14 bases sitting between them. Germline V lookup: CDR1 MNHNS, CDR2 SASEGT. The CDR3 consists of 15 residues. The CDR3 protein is CASSEGVSTGQPQHF. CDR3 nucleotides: TGTGCCAGCAGTGAAGGCGTGTCCACAGGCCAGCCCCAGCATTTT.

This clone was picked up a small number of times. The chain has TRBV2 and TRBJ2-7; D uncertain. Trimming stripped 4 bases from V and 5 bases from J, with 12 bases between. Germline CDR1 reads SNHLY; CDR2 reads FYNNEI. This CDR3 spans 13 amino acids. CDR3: CASSVENRHEQYF. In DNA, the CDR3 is TGTGCCAGCAGTGTAGAGAATCGGCACGAGCAGTACTTC.

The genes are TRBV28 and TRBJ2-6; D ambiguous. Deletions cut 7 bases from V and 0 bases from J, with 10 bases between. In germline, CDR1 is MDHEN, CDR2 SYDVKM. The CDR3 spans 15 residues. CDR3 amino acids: CASTAVPSGANVLTF. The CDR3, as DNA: TGTGCCAGCACCGCAGTCCCCTCTGGGGCCAACGTCCTGACTTTC.

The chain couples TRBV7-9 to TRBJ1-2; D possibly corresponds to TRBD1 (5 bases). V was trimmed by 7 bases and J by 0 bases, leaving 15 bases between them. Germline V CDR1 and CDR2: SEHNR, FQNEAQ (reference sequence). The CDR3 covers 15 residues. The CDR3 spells CASTRGGSANYGYTF. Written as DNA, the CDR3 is TGTGCCAGCACCCGGGGGGGGAGTGCTAACTATGGCTACACCTTC.

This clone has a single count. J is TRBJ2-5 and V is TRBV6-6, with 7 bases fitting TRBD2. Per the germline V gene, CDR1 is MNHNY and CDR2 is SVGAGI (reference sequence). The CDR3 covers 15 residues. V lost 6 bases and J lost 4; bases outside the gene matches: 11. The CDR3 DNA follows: TGTGCCAGCAGCTCAACGACTAGCAGCCGAGAGACCCAGTACTTC. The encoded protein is CASSSTTSSRETQYF.

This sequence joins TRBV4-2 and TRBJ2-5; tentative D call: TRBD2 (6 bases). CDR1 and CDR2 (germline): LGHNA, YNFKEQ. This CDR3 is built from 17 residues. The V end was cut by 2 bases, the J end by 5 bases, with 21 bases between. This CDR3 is CASSQTMGGTTGETQYF. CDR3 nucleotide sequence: TGTGCCAGCAGCCAAACAATGGGCGGGACGACCGGTGAGACCCAGTACTTC.

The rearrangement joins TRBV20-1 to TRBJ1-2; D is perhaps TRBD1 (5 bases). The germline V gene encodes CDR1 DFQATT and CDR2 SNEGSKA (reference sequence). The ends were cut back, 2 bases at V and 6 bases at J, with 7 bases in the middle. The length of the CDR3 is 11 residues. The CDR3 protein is CSARLGHGYTF. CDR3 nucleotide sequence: TGCAGTGCTAGACTGGGGCATGGCTACACCTTC.

This CDR3 is CATSRDVPGLRHF. The DNA of the CDR3 is TGTGCCACCAGCAGAGATGTTCCAGGGCTTAGACATTTT. V gene TRBV15 combines with J gene TRBJ1-5; a possible D gene is TRBD1 (5 bases). The CDR3 has 13 amino acids. Germline loops: CDR1 LNHNV, CDR2 YYDKDF (reference sequence). The V end lost 0 bases, the J end lost 16 bases, and 16 bases lay between the germline ends.